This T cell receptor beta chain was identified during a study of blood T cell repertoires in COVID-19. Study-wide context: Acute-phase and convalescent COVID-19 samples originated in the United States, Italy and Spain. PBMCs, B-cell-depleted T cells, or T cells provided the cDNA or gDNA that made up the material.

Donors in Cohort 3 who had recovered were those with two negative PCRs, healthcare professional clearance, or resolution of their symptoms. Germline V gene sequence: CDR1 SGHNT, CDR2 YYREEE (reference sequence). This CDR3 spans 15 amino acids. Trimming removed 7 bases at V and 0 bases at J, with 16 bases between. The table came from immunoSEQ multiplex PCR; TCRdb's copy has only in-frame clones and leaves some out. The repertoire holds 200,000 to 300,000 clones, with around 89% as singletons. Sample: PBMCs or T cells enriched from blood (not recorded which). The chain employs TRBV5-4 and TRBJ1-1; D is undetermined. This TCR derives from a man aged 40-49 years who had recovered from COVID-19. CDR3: CASGPVAEMNTEAFF. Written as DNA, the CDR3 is TGTGCCAGCGGCCCTGTAGCGGAAATGAACACTGAAGCTTTCTTT.